This TCR beta chain was sequenced in a study of blood T cell repertoires in COVID-19. Study in general: T cells, B-cell-depleted T cells, or PBMCs supplied cDNA or gDNA.

The length of the CDR3 is 14 residues. V was clipped by 0 bases and J by 2 bases; unmatched bases: 0. Looked up from germline, CDR1 is LGHNA and CDR2 is YNFKEQ. Assay used: immunoSEQ multiplex PCR; TCRdb lists only in-frame clones, some missing. The sample has fewer than 85,000 clones; roughly 90% are singletons. The sequenced sample was peripheral blood. The clonotype comes from a man aged 50 or older with active COVID-19. The rearrangement links TRBV4-2 to TRBJ2-7, with 8 bases aligning to TRBD2. For the CDR3, the DNA is TGTGCCAGCAGCCAAGACGGGGGGGCCTACGAGCAGTACTTC. Translating gives CASSQDGGAYEQYF.